This T cell receptor (beta chain) was identified in a study of T cells in Graves' hyperthyroidism and ophthalmopathy. The source material, RNA transcripts, was used to amplify TCR beta CDR3 regions. In the first-round RT-PCR of the TCR CDR3, the HTBI primer set was used. TCRdb reprocessed the multiplex PCR reads via MiXCR and lists one record per CDR3 protein. The data contain about 360,000 distinct CDR3 sequences, under 15% of them singletons. Diagnosing involved the use of clinical symptoms, serum thyroxine and TRAb, thyroid ultrasound and orbital computed tomography. PBMCs were sourced from approximately 10 ml fresh peripheral blood. Material for sequencing was blood. The source of this sequence is a woman between 18 and 29 years old with Graves' hyperthyroidism.

The CDR3 here is CSARWKGEGQPQHF. CDR3 DNA sequence: TGCAGTGCTAGATGGAAGGGGGAAGGTCAGCCCCAGCATTTT. The chain employs TRBV20-1 and TRBJ1-5, with TRBD1 as a possible D gene (6 bases). The germline V gene has CDR1 DFQATT and CDR2 SNEGSKA (reference sequence). The length of the CDR3 is 14 residues. V lost 2 bases, J lost 6 bases, and 14 bases lay in between.